These T cell receptor beta chains were read from a single sample in a study of graft-versus-host responses after intestinal transplantation. Their cognate antigens are unknown. The protocol was immunoSEQ multiplex PCR, while the TCRdb copy is restricted to in-frame clones and leaves out a portion. In the table there are roughly 110,000 clones, around nine tenths of which are singletons. The sequences come from unstimulated CD4+ T cells sorted from spleen or lymph node cells, collected before transplant. The receptor set was obtained from a human donor who was the organ donor for an intestinal transplant. The CDR3 runs from the conserved cysteine through the conserved F or W. A D gene is named only where the DNA matches it firmly. Clone sizes are given selectively: once, few, many, or a class where the clone is expanded.

CDR3aa: CASSIRQNQETQYF
CDR3nt: TGTGCCAGTAGTATTCGGCAAAACCAAGAGACCCAGTACTTC
abundance: NA
j_gene: TRBJ2-5
v_gene: TRBV19
d_gene: NA

CDR3aa: CASSQVRPGSYSGTGNTIYF
CDR3nt: TGCGCCAGCAGCCAAGTTCGTCCAGGGTCCTATTCAGGAACTGGAAACACCATATATTTT
abundance: NA
j_gene: TRBJ1-3
v_gene: TRBV4-3
d_gene: NA

CDR3aa: CASSWDGTSGYNEQFF
CDR3nt: TGTGCCAGCAGCTGGGACGGGACTAGCGGTTACAATGAGCAGTTCTTC
abundance: NA
j_gene: TRBJ2-1
v_gene: TRBV7-2
d_gene: TRBD2

CDR3aa: CASTGGTGASYEQYF
CDR3nt: TGTGCCAGCACCGGAGGGACAGGGGCGTCCTACGAGCAGTACTTC
abundance: once
j_gene: TRBJ2-7
v_gene: TRBV7-2
d_gene: TRBD1

CDR3aa: CAWVKTGRGYTF
CDR3nt: TGTGCCTGGGTCAAGACAGGGAGAGGCTACACCTTC
abundance: NA
j_gene: TRBJ1-2
v_gene: TRBV30
d_gene: TRBD1

CDR3aa: CASSVRGLLPAHTQYF
CDR3nt: TGTGCCAGCAGTGTACGGGGACTCCTCCCCGCCCATACGCAGTATTTT
abundance: NA
j_gene: TRBJ2-3
v_gene: TRBV28
d_gene: NA

CDR3aa: CASSEFLGQGVLPQHF
CDR3nt: TGTGCCAGCAGTGAATTTCTAGGGCAGGGGGTTTTGCCCCAGCATTTT
abundance: NA
j_gene: TRBJ1-5
v_gene: TRBV2
d_gene: TRBD1

CDR3aa: CASSSRIYGRYNEQFF
CDR3nt: TGTGCCAGCAGCTCCCGTATATATGGAAGGTACAATGAGCAGTTCTTC
abundance: once
j_gene: TRBJ2-1
v_gene: TRBV9
d_gene: NA

CDR3aa: CAWSNRGPYNEQFF
CDR3nt: TGTGCCTGGAGCAACAGGGGGCCTTACAATGAGCAGTTCTTC
abundance: NA
j_gene: TRBJ2-1
v_gene: TRBV30
d_gene: TRBD1

CDR3aa: CASSAPGQGTPQHF
CDR3nt: TGTGCCAGCAGCGCCCCGGGACAGGGAACACCCCAGCATTTT
abundance: NA
j_gene: TRBJ1-5
v_gene: TRBV6-1
d_gene: TRBD1

CDR3aa: CASSFYHFDPQISYEQYF
CDR3nt: TGTGCCAGCAGTTTCTACCACTTTGATCCACAAATCTCCTACGAGCAGTACTTC
abundance: once
j_gene: TRBJ2-7
v_gene: TRBV28
d_gene: NA

CDR3aa: CASSLEHSGPNTGELFF
CDR3nt: TGTGCCAGCAGCTTAGAGCATAGCGGCCCGAACACCGGGGAGCTGTTTTTT
abundance: few
j_gene: TRBJ2-2
v_gene: TRBV7-2
d_gene: NA

CDR3aa: CASSLANRGEEKLFF
CDR3nt: TGTGCCAGCAGTTTAGCTAACAGGGGAGAGGAAAAACTGTTTTTT
abundance: NA
j_gene: TRBJ1-4
v_gene: TRBV28
d_gene: TRBD1

CDR3aa: CASSKTPGLGEQYF
CDR3nt: TGTGCCAGCAGTAAAACCCCAGGGCTAGGCGAGCAGTACTTC
abundance: NA
j_gene: TRBJ2-7
v_gene: TRBV6-1
d_gene: NA

CDR3aa: CAWNSGDWAYEQYF
CDR3nt: TGTGCCTGGAATTCCGGGGACTGGGCCTACGAGCAGTACTTC
abundance: NA
j_gene: TRBJ2-7
v_gene: TRBV30
d_gene: NA

CDR3aa: CASSYSTLSRAQYF
CDR3nt: TGTGCCAGCAGTTACTCGACCCTTTCTCGGGCCCAGTACTTC
abundance: NA
j_gene: TRBJ2-5
v_gene: TRBV6-6
d_gene: NA

CDR3aa: CASSLQREAGELFF
CDR3nt: TGTGCCAGCAGCTTACAGCGGGAGGCCGGGGAGCTGTTTTTT
abundance: once
j_gene: TRBJ2-2
v_gene: TRBV7-9
d_gene: TRBD2

CDR3aa: CASSPPGLATDTQYF
CDR3nt: TGTGCCAGCAGCCCACCGGGACTAGCTACAGATACGCAGTATTTT
abundance: NA
j_gene: TRBJ2-3
v_gene: TRBV13
d_gene: TRBD2

CDR3aa: CASSALAGVPGELFF
CDR3nt: TGTGCCAGTAGCGCACTAGCGGGAGTGCCCGGGGAGCTGTTTTTT
abundance: NA
j_gene: TRBJ2-2
v_gene: TRBV19
d_gene: TRBD2

CDR3aa: CASSSQGLTGNTIYF
CDR3nt: TGCGCCAGCAGCTCCCAGGGCCTGACTGGAAACACCATATATTTT
abundance: NA
j_gene: TRBJ1-3
v_gene: TRBV5-1
d_gene: NA

CDR3aa: CASSLSGAQETQYF
CDR3nt: TGTGCCAGCAGCTTAAGCGGGGCTCAAGAGACCCAGTACTTC
abundance: NA
j_gene: TRBJ2-5
v_gene: TRBV9
d_gene: TRBD2

CDR3aa: CASSRRTGFHEQYF
CDR3nt: TGTGCCAGCAGTCGCAGGACAGGGTTTCACGAGCAGTACTTC
abundance: NA
j_gene: TRBJ2-7
v_gene: TRBV6-1
d_gene: TRBD1

CDR3aa: CASSVSGTGGYEQYF
CDR3nt: TGTGCCAGCAGCGTATCTGGGACAGGGGGCTACGAGCAGTACTTC
abundance: NA
j_gene: TRBJ2-7
v_gene: TRBV9
d_gene: TRBD1

CDR3aa: CASSYSRPALQETQYF
CDR3nt: TGTGCCAGCAGTTACTCGAGGCCAGCCCTCCAAGAGACCCAGTACTTC
abundance: once
j_gene: TRBJ2-5
v_gene: TRBV6-5
d_gene: NA

CDR3aa: CASSLGASSSYNEQFF
CDR3nt: TGTGCCAGCAGCTTGGGGGCCTCCAGCTCCTACAATGAGCAGTTCTTC
abundance: NA
j_gene: TRBJ2-1
v_gene: TRBV5-4
d_gene: NA

CDR3aa: CASSSDRGRNQPQHF
CDR3nt: TGTGCCAGCAGCTCCGACAGGGGGCGCAATCAGCCCCAGCATTTT
abundance: NA
j_gene: TRBJ1-5
v_gene: TRBV5-4
d_gene: TRBD1

CDR3aa: CASSYRGGYNEQFF
CDR3nt: TGTGCCAGCAGTTACCGGGGGGGCTACAATGAGCAGTTCTTC
abundance: NA
j_gene: TRBJ2-1
v_gene: TRBV6-6
d_gene: TRBD2

CDR3aa: CASSLGHLSSTDTQYF
CDR3nt: TGCGCCAGCAGCTTAGGGCATCTTTCTAGCACAGATACGCAGTATTTT
abundance: NA
j_gene: TRBJ2-3
v_gene: TRBV5-1
d_gene: NA

CDR3aa: CASTQGVADSYEQYF
CDR3nt: TGTGCCAGCACCCAAGGGGTAGCGGACTCCTACGAGCAGTACTTC
abundance: NA
j_gene: TRBJ2-7
v_gene: TRBV6-5
d_gene: NA

CDR3aa: CARGLAGCNEQFF
CDR3nt: TGTGCCAGGGGACTAGCGGGATGTAATGAGCAGTTCTTC
abundance: NA
j_gene: TRBJ2-1
v_gene: TRBV6-1
d_gene: TRBD2

CDR3aa: CSAVLDREAFF
CDR3nt: TGCAGTGCCGTTTTGGACCGAGAGGCTTTCTTT
abundance: NA
j_gene: TRBJ1-1
v_gene: TRBV20-1
d_gene: NA

CDR3aa: CASSQGTSGTYNEQFF
CDR3nt: TGTGCCAGCAGCCAAGGGACTAGCGGGACATACAATGAGCAGTTCTTC
abundance: NA
j_gene: TRBJ2-1
v_gene: TRBV4-2
d_gene: TRBD2

CDR3aa: CAWRGGTGVAYEQYF
CDR3nt: TGTGCCTGGAGGGGCGGGACAGGGGTGGCCTACGAGCAGTACTTC
abundance: NA
j_gene: TRBJ2-7
v_gene: TRBV30
d_gene: TRBD1

CDR3aa: CASSVEAGNYGYTF
CDR3nt: TGTGCCAGCAGCGTAGAAGCAGGGAACTATGGCTACACCTTC
abundance: NA
j_gene: TRBJ1-2
v_gene: TRBV9
d_gene: NA

CDR3aa: CASSLGAGGADTQYF
CDR3nt: TGCGCCAGCAGCTTGGGGGCAGGGGGCGCGGATACGCAGTATTTT
abundance: NA
j_gene: TRBJ2-3
v_gene: TRBV5-1
d_gene: TRBD1

CDR3aa: CASSLLRWGREEQYF
CDR3nt: TGTGCCAGCAGCTTACTCCGCTGGGGAAGGGAGGAGCAGTACTTC
abundance: NA
j_gene: TRBJ2-7
v_gene: TRBV7-6
d_gene: NA

CDR3aa: CASSPDVANYGYTF
CDR3nt: TGTGCCAGCAGCCCGGACGTAGCCAACTATGGCTACACCTTC
abundance: NA
j_gene: TRBJ1-2
v_gene: TRBV9
d_gene: NA

CDR3aa: CASRKTGPTEAFF
CDR3nt: TGTGCCAGCAGAAAGACAGGCCCCACTGAAGCTTTCTTT
abundance: NA
j_gene: TRBJ1-1
v_gene: TRBV28
d_gene: NA

CDR3aa: CSVEASIGRGFQYF
CDR3nt: TGCAGCGTTGAGGCAAGCATAGGGCGGGGTTTTCAGTACTTC
abundance: NA
j_gene: TRBJ2-4
v_gene: TRBV29-1
d_gene: NA

CDR3aa: CASRWGRTGELFF
CDR3nt: TGTGCCAGCAGATGGGGGCGAACCGGGGAGCTGTTTTTT
abundance: NA
j_gene: TRBJ2-2
v_gene: TRBV28
d_gene: NA

CDR3aa: CASSLGIGTDTQYF
CDR3nt: TGTGCCAGCAGCTTAGGCATAGGCACAGATACGCAGTATTTT
abundance: NA
j_gene: TRBJ2-3
v_gene: TRBV11-2
d_gene: NA

CDR3aa: CAIRGQGWETQYF
CDR3nt: TGTGCCATCAGGGGACAGGGATGGGAGACCCAGTACTTC
abundance: NA
j_gene: TRBJ2-5
v_gene: TRBV10-3
d_gene: TRBD1

CDR3aa: CASSPGGGEITGELFF
CDR3nt: TGTGCCAGCTCACCGGGCGGCGGGGAGATCACCGGGGAGCTGTTTTTT
abundance: NA
j_gene: TRBJ2-2
v_gene: TRBV18
d_gene: NA

CDR3aa: CAWSRDSYYEQYF
CDR3nt: TGTGCCTGGAGTCGGGACAGTTACTACGAGCAGTACTTC
abundance: NA
j_gene: TRBJ2-7
v_gene: TRBV30
d_gene: TRBD1

CDR3aa: CASSTPGVGSNQPQHF
CDR3nt: TGTGCCAGTAGTACGCCGGGGGTAGGGAGCAATCAGCCCCAGCATTTT
abundance: NA
j_gene: TRBJ1-5
v_gene: TRBV19
d_gene: NA

CDR3aa: CASSYSTGSEAFF
CDR3nt: TGTGCCAGCAGTTACTCGACAGGCTCTGAAGCTTTCTTT
abundance: NA
j_gene: TRBJ1-1
v_gene: TRBV6-5
d_gene: NA

CDR3aa: CASSGGTGTEAFF
CDR3nt: TGTGCCAGCAGCGGAGGGACGGGCACTGAAGCTTTCTTT
abundance: NA
j_gene: TRBJ1-1
v_gene: TRBV9
d_gene: NA